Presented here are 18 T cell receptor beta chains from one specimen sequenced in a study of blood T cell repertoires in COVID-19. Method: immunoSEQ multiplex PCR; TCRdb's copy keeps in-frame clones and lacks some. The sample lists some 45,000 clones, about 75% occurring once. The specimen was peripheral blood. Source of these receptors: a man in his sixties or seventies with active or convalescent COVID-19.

The CDR3 sequence is CASSTQGTGELFF. The CDR3 nucleotides are TGTGCCAGCTCAACCCAGGGCACCGGGGAGCTGTTTTTT. The chain uses TRBV28 and TRBJ2-2; perhaps TRBD1 as D (5 bases). The CDR3 covers 13 residues. The germline CDR1 and CDR2 sequences are MDHEN and SYDVKM. The V gene lost 8 bases and the J gene lost 4 bases, with 11 bases spanning the gap.

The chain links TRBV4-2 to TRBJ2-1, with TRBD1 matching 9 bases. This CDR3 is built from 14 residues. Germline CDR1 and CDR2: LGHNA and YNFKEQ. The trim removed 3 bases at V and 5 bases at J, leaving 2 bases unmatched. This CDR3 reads CASSQGQGDNEQFF. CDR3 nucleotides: TGTGCCAGCAGCCAGGGACAGGGAGACAATGAGCAGTTCTTC.

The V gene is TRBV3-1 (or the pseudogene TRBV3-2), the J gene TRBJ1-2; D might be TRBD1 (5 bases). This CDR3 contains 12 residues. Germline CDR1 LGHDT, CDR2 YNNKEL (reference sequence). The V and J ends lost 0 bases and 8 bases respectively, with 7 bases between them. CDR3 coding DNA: TGTGCCAGCAGCCAAGACCGGGGGGGCTACACCTTC. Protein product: CASSQDRGGYTF.

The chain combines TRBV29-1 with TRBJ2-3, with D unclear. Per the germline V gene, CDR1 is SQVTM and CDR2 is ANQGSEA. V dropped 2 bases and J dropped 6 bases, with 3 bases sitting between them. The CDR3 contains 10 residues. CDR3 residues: CSVEQDTQYF. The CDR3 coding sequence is TGCAGCGTTGAACAGGATACGCAGTATTTT.

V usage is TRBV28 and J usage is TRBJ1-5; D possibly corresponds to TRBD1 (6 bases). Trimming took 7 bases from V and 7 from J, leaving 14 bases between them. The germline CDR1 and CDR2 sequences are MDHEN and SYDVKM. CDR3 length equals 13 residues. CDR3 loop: CASIPGGGQPQHF. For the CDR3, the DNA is TGTGCCAGCATACCCGGTGGGGGCCAGCCCCAGCATTTT.

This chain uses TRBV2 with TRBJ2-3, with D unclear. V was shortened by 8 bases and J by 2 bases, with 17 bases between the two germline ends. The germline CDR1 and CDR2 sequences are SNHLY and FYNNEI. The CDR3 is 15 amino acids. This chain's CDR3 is CASVGFGRYTDTQYF. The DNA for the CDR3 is TGTGCCAGCGTTGGGTTTGGCAGGTACACAGATACGCAGTATTTT.

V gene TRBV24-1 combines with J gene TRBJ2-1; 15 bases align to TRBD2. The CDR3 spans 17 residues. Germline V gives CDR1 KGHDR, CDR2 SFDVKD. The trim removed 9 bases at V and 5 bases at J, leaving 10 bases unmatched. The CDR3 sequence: CATSGLAGGYLHNEQFF. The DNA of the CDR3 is TGTGCCACCTCGGGACTAGCGGGGGGCTATTTACACAATGAGCAGTTCTTC.

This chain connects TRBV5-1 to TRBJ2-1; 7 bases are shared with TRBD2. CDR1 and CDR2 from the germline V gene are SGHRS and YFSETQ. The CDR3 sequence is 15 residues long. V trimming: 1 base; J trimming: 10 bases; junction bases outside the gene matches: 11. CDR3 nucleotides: TGCGCCAGCAGCTTGAGCGGGACCCCGGTTGAGGAGCAGTTCTTC. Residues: CASSLSGTPVEEQFF. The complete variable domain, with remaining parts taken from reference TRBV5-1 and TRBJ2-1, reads KAGVTQTPRYLIKTRGQQVTLSCSPISGHRSVSWYQQTPGQGLQFLFEYFSETQRNKGNFPGRFSGRQFSNSRSEMNVSTLELGDSALYLCASSLSGTPVEEQFFGPGTRLTVL.

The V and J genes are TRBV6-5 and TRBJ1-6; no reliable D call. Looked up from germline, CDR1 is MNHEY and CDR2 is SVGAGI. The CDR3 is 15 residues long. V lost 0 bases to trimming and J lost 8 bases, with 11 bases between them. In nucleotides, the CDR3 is TGTGCCAGCAGTTACTCCCTACCCGGGGATTCACCCCTCCACTTT. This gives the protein CASSYSLPGDSPLHF.

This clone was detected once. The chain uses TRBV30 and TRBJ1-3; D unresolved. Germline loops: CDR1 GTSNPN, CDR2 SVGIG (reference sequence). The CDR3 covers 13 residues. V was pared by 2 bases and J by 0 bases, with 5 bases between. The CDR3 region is CAWSIASGNTIYF. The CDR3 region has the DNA TGTGCCTGGAGTATAGCCTCTGGAAACACCATATATTTT. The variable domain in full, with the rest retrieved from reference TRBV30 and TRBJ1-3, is SQTIHQWPATLVQPVGSPLSLECTVEGTSNPNLYWYRQAAGRGLQLLFYSVGIGQISSEVPQNLSASRPQDRQFILSSKKLLLSDSGFYLCAWSIASGNTIYFGEGSWLTVV.

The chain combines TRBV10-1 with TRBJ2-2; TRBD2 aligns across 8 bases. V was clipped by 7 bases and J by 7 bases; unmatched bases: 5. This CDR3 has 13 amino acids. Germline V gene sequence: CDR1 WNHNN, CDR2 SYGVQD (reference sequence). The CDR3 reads CASMAGGGGELFF. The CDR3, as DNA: TGCGCCAGCATGGCGGGAGGAGGCGGGGAGCTGTTTTTT.

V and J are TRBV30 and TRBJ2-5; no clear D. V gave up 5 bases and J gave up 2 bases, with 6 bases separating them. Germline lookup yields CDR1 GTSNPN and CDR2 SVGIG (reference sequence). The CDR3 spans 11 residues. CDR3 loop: CAWQAQETQYF. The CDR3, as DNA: TGTGCCTGGCAGGCTCAAGAGACCCAGTACTTC.

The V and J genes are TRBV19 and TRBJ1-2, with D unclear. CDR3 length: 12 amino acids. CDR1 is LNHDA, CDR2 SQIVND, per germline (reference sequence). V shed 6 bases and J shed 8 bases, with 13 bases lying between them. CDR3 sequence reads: CASRNTRRGYTF. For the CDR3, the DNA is TGTGCCAGTAGAAACACTCGGAGGGGCTACACCTTC.

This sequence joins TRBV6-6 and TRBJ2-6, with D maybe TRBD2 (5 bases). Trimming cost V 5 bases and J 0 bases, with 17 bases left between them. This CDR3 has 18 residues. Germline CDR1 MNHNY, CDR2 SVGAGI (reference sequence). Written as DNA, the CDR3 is TGTGCCAGCAGTCCACGGCCATCGGGGTCCTCTGGGGCCAACGTCCTGACTTTC. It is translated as CASSPRPSGSSGANVLTF.

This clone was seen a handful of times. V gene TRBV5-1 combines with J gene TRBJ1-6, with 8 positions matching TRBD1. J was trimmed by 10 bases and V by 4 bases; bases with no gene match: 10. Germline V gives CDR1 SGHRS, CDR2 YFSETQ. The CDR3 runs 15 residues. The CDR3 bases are TGCGCCAGCAGCCTCGCGGACAGGGAGGGGTCACCCCTCCACTTT. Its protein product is CASSLADREGSPLHF.

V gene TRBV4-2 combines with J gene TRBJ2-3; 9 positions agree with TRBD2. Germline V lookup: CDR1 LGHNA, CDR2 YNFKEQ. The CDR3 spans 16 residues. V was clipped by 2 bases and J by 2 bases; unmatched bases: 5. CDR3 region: CASSQPSGDDTDTQYF. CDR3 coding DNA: TGTGCCAGCAGCCAACCTAGCGGGGATGACACAGATACGCAGTATTTT.

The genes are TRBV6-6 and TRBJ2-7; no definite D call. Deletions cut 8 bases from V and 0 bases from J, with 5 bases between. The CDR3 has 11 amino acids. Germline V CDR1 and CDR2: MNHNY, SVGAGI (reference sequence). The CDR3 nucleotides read TGTGCCAGCGCACACTCCTACGAGCAGTACTTC. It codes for CASAHSYEQYF.

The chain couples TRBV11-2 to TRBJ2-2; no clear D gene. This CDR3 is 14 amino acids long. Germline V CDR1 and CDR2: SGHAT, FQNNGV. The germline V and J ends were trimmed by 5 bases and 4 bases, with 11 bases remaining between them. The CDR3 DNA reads TGTGCCAGCAGCCGTGTAGGAGTCACCGGGGAGCTGTTTTTT. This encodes CASSRVGVTGELFF.